This TCR beta chain appears in the sequencing data of a study of Graves' ophthalmopathy and Graves' hyperthyroidism. Overall study context: Peripheral blood samples were taken at initial diagnosis, before any treatment. Findings and limits, study-wide: Stable hyperthyroidism and ophthalmopathy were told apart by a 13-signature model, which achieved about 88% sensitivity and approximately 82% specificity.

Physicians reached a diagnosis by relying on clinical symptoms, serum thyroxine, TRAb, thyroid ultrasound and orbital computed tomography. CDR3 regions of TCR beta were amplified from RNA transcripts. In the first round, RT-PCR was carried out with HTBI primers, and a multiplex PCR formed the second round. A single record per CDR3 protein comes from TCRdb applying MiXCR to the multiplex PCR reads. The table has some 520,000 distinct CDR3 sequences, around 14% seen once. This CDR3 has 16 residues. Looked up from germline, CDR1 is PRHDT and CDR2 is FYEKMQ (reference sequence). V was clipped by 5 bases and J by 0 bases; unmatched bases: 7. This clonotype has a count of ten or more. The antigen is not known.

The clonotype was recovered from a woman younger than 45 with Graves' ophthalmopathy. The J gene is TRBJ2-3, the V gene TRBV13; 8 nucleotides match TRBD2. Input material: blood. The CDR3 DNA reads TGTGCCAGCAGCCCTCTTAGCGGGGCCAGCACAGATACGCAGTATTTT. Translation: CASSPLSGASTDTQYF.